The text below deals with one TCR beta chain. These data are taken from a study of blood T cell repertoires in COVID-19. About the research overall: Collection of acute and convalescent COVID-19 samples took place in the United States, Italy and Spain. Sources were T cells, B-cell-depleted T cells, or PBMCs; the material itself was cDNA or gDNA.

Methods used by the authors: Researchers report that nucleated cell counts were estimated from reference gene primer amplification. Clones were sequenced by immunoSEQ multiplex PCR, and TCRdb holds only the in-frame ones, with some missing. V and J calls and clone size are as listed in that table; D and trimming were resolved from the DNA. In the table there are a few hundred thousand clones, around four fifths of which are singletons. Germline V gene sequence: CDR1 SNHLY, CDR2 FYNNEI. The CDR3 consists of 15 residues. V was pared by 6 bases and J by 1 base, with 5 bases of the junction left unmatched.

Source material: peripheral blood. The chain couples TRBV2 to TRBJ2-3; TRBD2 agrees at 9 bases. This clonotype originated in a man aged 60 to 75 who had recovered from COVID-19. The CDR3 coding sequence is TGTGCCAGCAGCCGGACTAGCGTTGGCACAGATACGCAGTATTTT. As protein: CASSRTSVGTDTQYF.